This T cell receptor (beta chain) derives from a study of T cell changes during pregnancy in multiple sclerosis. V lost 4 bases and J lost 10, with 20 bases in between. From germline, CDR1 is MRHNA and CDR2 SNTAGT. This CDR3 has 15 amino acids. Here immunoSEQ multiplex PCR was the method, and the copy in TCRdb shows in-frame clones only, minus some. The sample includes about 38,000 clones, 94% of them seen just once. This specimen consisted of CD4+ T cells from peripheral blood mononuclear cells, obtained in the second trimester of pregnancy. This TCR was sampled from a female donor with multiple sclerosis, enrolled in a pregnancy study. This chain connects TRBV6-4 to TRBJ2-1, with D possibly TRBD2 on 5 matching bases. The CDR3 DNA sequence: TGTGCCAGCAGTGCCAAGGCGCCGGGAATCAACGAGCAGTTCTTC. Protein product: CASSAKAPGINEQFF.